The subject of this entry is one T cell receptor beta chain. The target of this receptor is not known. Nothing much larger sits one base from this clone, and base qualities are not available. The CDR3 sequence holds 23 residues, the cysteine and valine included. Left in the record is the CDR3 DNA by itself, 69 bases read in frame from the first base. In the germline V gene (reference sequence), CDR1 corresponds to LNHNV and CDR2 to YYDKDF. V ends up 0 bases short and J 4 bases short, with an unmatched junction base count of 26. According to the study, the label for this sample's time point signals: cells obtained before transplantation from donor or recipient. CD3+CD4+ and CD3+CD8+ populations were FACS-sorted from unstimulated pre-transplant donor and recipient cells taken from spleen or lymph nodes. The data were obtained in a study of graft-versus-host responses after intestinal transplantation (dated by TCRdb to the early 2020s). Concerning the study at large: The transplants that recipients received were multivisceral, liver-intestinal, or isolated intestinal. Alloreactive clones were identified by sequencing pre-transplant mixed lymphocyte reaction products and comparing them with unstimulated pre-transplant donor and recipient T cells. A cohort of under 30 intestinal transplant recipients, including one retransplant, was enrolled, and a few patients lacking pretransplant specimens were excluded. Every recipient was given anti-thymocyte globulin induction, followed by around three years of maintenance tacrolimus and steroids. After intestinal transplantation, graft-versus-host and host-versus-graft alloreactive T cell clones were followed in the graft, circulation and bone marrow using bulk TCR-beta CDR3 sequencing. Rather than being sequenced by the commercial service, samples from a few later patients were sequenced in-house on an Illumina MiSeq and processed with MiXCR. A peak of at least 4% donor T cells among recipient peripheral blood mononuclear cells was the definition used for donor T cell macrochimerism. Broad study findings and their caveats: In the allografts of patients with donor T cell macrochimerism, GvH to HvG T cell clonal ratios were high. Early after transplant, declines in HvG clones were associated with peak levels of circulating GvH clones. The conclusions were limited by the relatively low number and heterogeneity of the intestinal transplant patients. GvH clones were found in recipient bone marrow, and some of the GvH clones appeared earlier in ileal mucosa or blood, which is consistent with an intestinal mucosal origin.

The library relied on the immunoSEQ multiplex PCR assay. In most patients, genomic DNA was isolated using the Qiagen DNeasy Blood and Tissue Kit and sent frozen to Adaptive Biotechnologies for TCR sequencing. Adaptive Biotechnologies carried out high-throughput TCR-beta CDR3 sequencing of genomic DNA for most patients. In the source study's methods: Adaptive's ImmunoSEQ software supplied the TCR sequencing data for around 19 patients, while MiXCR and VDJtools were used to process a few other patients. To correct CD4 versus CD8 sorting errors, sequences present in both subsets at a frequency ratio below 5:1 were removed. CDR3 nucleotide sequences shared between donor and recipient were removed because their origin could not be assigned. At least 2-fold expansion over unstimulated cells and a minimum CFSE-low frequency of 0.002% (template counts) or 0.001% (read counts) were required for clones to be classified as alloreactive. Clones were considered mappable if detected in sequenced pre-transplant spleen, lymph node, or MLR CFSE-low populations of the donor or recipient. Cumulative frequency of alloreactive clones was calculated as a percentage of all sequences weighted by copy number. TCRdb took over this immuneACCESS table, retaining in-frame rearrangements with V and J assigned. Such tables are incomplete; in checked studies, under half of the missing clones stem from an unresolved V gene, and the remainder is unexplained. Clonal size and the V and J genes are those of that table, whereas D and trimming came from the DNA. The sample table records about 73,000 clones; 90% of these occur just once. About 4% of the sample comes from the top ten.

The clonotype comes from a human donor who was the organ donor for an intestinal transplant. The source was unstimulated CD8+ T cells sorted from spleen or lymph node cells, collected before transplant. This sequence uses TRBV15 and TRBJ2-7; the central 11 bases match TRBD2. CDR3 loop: CATSRDNAESGKGLAAFRYEQYV. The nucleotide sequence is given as TGTGCCACCAGCAGAGATAACGCGGAGTCGGGTAAGGGACTAGCGGCCTTTAGATACGAGCAGTACGTC.